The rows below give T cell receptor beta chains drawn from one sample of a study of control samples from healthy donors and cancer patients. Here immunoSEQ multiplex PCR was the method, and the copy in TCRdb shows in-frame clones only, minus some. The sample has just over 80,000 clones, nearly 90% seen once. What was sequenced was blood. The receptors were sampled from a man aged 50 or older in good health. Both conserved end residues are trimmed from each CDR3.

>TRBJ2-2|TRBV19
ASSISRGAELF
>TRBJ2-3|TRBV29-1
SVEMGADTQY
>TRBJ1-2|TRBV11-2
ASSLSGHLLYT
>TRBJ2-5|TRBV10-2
ASSESGETQY
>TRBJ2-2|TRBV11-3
ASSGYAGAGELF
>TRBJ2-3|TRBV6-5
ASRGAAGRADTQY
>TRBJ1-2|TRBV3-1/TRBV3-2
ASSQFGSNYGYT
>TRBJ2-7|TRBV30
AWSVAGAYGEQY
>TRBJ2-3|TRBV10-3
AISGDNTDTQY
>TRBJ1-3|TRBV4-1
ASSQVGVGGDESSGNTIY
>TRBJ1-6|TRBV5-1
ASSRKRGPEDNSPLH
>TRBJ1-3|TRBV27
ASALGPTSGNTIY
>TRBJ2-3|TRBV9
ASSVGQGADTQY
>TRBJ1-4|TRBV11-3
ASSSNEKLF
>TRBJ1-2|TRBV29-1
SVEMSGQGGGYT
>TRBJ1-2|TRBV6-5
ASSSQGTNYGYT
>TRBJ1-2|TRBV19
ASSIALSLGGYT
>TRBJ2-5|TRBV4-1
ASSLTRYQETQY
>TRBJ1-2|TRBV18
ASSPVETGGNYGYT
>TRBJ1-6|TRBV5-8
ASSLSGNSPLH
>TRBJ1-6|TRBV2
ASRSWTGGDSPLH
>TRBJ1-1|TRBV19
ASSNLGGNTEAF
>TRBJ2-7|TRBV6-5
ASSFSGTLDLYEQY
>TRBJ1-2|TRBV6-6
ASSPLRTSNGYT
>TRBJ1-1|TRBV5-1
ASSPTGTNTEAF
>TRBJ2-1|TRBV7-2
ASSQRTSGYNEQF
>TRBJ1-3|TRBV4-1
ASSLGRHSGNTIY
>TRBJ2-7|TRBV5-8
ASSLVGGEQY
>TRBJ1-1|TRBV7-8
ASSLAGTGGTEAF
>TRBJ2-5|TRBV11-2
ASSFRETQY
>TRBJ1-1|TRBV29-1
SVGHTEAF
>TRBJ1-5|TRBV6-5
ASSYNLTHRQPQH
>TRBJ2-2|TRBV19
ASSMQGEGGELF
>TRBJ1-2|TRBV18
ASSNDRVYGYT
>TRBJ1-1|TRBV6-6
ASVLNTEAF
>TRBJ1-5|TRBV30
AWTGGGDQPQH
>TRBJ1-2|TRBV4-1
ASSQAGFHANYGYT
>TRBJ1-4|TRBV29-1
SVFGRNEKLF
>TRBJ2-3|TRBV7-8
ASSSRGGSDTQY
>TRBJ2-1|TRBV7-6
ASSPGDTEQF
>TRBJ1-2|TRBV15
ATSTTGEAYGYT
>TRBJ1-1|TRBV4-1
ASSLDATGITEAF
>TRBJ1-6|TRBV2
ASRAEGASPLH
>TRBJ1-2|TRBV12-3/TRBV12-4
ASSPQGAKGYT
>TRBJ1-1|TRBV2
ASSPNKVGNTEAF
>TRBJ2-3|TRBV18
ASSPDVSTDTQY
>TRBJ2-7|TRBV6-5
ASSYTGGGYEQY
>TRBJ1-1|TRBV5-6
ASSFLTRGRPNTEAF
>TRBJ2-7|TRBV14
ASSSRLYEQY
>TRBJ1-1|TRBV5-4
ASSLTANTEAF
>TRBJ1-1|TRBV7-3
ASSLRAPGQGLTEAF
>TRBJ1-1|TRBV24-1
ATSDGPSEAF
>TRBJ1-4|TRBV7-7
ASSEPGQGALGTEKLF
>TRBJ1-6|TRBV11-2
ASSLVPRQGSTLH